Each of the 24 T cell receptor beta chains below was sequenced from the same sample in a study of cytomegalovirus exposure and HLA in healthy donors. Sequencing used immunoSEQ multiplex PCR; TCRdb keeps in-frame clones, though not all of them. This repertoire shows some 170,000 clones, around nine tenths found once; its top ten account for approximately 2%. Sequencing was done on a sample of PBMCs. Source of these receptors: a young woman in good health and CMV-seronegative.

V gene TRBV2 combines with J gene TRBJ2-2; the D gene is possibly TRBD1 (6 bases). Germline V CDR1 and CDR2: SNHLY, FYNNEI. The CDR3 is made up of 15 amino acids. V was trimmed by 6 bases and J by 3 bases, leaving 14 bases between them. CDR3 nucleotides: TGTGCCAGCAGCTATCAGGGGCGCGACACCGGGGAGCTGTTTTTT. This sequence encodes CASSYQGRDTGELFF. Full variable domain (outside the CDR3, taken from reference TRBV2 and TRBJ2-2): EPEVTQTPSHQVTQMGQEVILRCVPISNHLYFYWYRQILGQKVEFLVSFYNNEISEKSEIFDDQFSVERPDGSNFTLKIRSTKLEDSAMYFCASSYQGRDTGELFFGEGSRLTVL.

The chain combines TRBV2 with TRBJ1-3; a weak D match, TRBD1 (6 bases). V dropped 3 bases and J dropped 5 bases, with 11 bases sitting between them. The length of the CDR3 is 14 residues. Germline V gene sequence: CDR1 SNHLY, CDR2 FYNNEI. The CDR3, as DNA: TGTGCCAGCAGTGAGACAGGTTATCGAAACACCATATATTTT. As protein: CASSETGYRNTIYF.

The chain carries TRBV5-1 and TRBJ1-1; 8 bases map to TRBD1. V trimming: 4 bases; J trimming: 8 bases; junction bases outside the gene matches: 10. CDR1 is SGHRS, CDR2 YFSETQ, per germline. The CDR3 totals 14 residues. CDR3 region: CASSQSPGQEEAFF. Here the CDR3 DNA reads TGCGCCAGCAGCCAGTCGCCGGGACAGGAGGAAGCTTTCTTT.

J is TRBJ1-5 and V is TRBV7-9; D gene uncertain. CDR1 and CDR2 (germline): SEHNR, FQNEAQ (reference sequence). V dropped 5 bases and J dropped 6 bases, with 11 bases sitting between them. This CDR3 is built from 13 residues. CDR3 residues: CASSQAWFQPQHF. DNA of the CDR3: TGTGCCAGCAGCCAGGCCTGGTTTCAGCCCCAGCATTTT.

The chain combines TRBV5-1 with TRBJ1-1; weak D call: TRBD1 (5 bases). V dropped 4 bases and J dropped 2 bases, with 18 bases sitting between them. This CDR3 contains 16 residues. CDR1 is SGHRS and CDR2 is YFSETQ in the germline V gene. The CDR3 is CASSKTVQGENTEAFF. The CDR3 DNA reads TGCGCCAGCAGCAAAACAGTACAAGGGGAAAACACTGAAGCTTTCTTT.

This chain connects TRBV7-2 to TRBJ2-7; D perhaps matches TRBD2 (7 bases). This CDR3 has 15 residues. The V gene lost 6 bases and the J gene lost 2 bases, with 17 bases spanning the gap. Germline CDR1 and CDR2: SGHTA and FQGNSA. CDR3 region: CASSPIGGGAYEQYF. The CDR3 DNA is TGTGCCAGCAGTCCTATAGGAGGGGGGGCCTACGAGCAGTACTTC.

The table lists this clone with a few counts. The V call is TRBV5-1, the J call TRBJ2-7; D perhaps matches TRBD1 (5 bases). V was trimmed by 6 bases and J by 6 bases, leaving 22 bases between them. The CDR3 has 15 residues. CDR1 is SGHRS and CDR2 is YFSETQ in the germline V gene. The CDR3 coding sequence is TGCGCCAGCAATCCCTATTCGGACAACAGAGGCGAGCAGTACTTC. It codes for CASNPYSDNRGEQYF.

CDR3 amino acids: CASSLEADVDGYTF. The CDR3 DNA is TGCGCCAGCAGCTTGGAAGCGGACGTCGACGGCTACACCTTC. The chain joins TRBV5-1 to TRBJ1-2, with D hard to call. This CDR3 comprises 14 residues. V lost 0 bases and J lost 8, with 14 bases in between. Per germline, CDR1 SGHRS and CDR2 YFSETQ.

This clone was detected only a few times. The chain combines TRBV10-3 with TRBJ1-2, with a weak D call TRBD1 (5 bases). CDR1 and CDR2 (germline): ENHRY, SYGVKD. This CDR3 spans 13 amino acids. Trimming removed 6 bases at V and 8 bases at J, with 16 bases between. The CDR3 nucleotides are TGTGCCATCAGCCAAGACAGATTAGTAGGCTACACCTTC. Translating gives CAISQDRLVGYTF.

J is TRBJ1-2 and V is TRBV27; TRBD1 matches at 7 bases. CDR1 and CDR2 (germline): MNHEY, SMNVEV (reference sequence). The CDR3 length is 16 residues. J lost 8 bases, V lost 5 bases, and 17 bases had no gene match. The CDR3 DNA reads TGTGCCAGCAGTACTTGGGACCGGGACAGAAATAGGGGCTACACCTTC. Its protein product is CASSTWDRDRNRGYTF.

The rearrangement links TRBV4-3 to TRBJ2-7; weak D call: TRBD2 (6 bases). V lost 0 bases, J lost 6 bases, and 18 bases lay in between. The CDR3 totals 16 residues. Looked up from germline, CDR1 is LGHNA and CDR2 is YSLEER. The CDR3 nucleotides are TGCGCCAGCAGCCAAGATCTCGAGGGATTGGGGGGCGAGCAGTACTTC. Its translation: CASSQDLEGLGGEQYF.

This clone was counted only a few times. The genes are TRBV4-1 and TRBJ2-3; 11 bases map to TRBD2. In germline, CDR1 is MGHRA, CDR2 YSYEKL. CDR3 size: 16 residues. Germline trimming cut 2 bases from V and 6 bases from J; bases unmatched to any gene: 7. DNA for the CDR3: TGCGCCAGCAGCCAACCTAGACTAGCGGGGCGGGATACGCAGTATTTT. It specifies CASSQPRLAGRDTQYF.

This chain uses TRBV6-1 with TRBJ1-3; 7 nucleotides line up with TRBD1. V lost 7 bases to trimming and J lost 4 bases; unmatched junction nucleotides: 4. Germline V CDR1 and CDR2: MNHNS, SASEGT. This CDR3 has 13 amino acids. This CDR3 is CASTRTGGNTIYF. CDR3 bases: TGTGCCAGCACTCGGACAGGCGGAAACACCATATATTTT.

The V and J genes are TRBV27 and TRBJ2-7; 10 nucleotides line up with TRBD1. Germline values: CDR1 MNHEY, CDR2 SMNVEV (reference sequence). V dropped 5 bases and J dropped 2; count of bases not matched to a gene: 3. This CDR3 contains 14 residues. Here the CDR3 DNA reads TGTGCCAGCAGTAGGACAGGGGGGACCTACGAGCAGTACTTC. Its translation is CASSRTGGTYEQYF.

Comment on this clone: Other DNA sequences of this sample code for an identical CDR3. J is TRBJ1-1 and V is TRBV5-1, with a possible D match to TRBD1 (5 bases). The CDR3 extends over 14 amino acids. V was trimmed by 7 bases and J by 0 bases, leaving 13 bases between them. The germline V gene has CDR1 SGHRS and CDR2 YFSETQ. The CDR3 sequence: CASGGDLMNTEAFF. DNA for the CDR3: TGCGCCAGCGGGGGGGATCTAATGAACACTGAAGCTTTCTTT.

The CDR3 protein is CAWSVGQGAHSGNTIYF. Here the CDR3 DNA reads TGTGCCTGGAGTGTGGGACAGGGGGCCCACTCTGGAAACACCATATATTTT. The V and J genes are TRBV30 and TRBJ1-3; 12 bases agree with TRBD1. CDR3 size: 17 residues. V shed 0 bases and J 0 bases; nucleotides not matched to a gene: 3. The germline V gene has CDR1 GTSNPN and CDR2 SVGIG (reference sequence). Full variable domain (outside the CDR3, taken from reference TRBV30 and TRBJ1-3): SQTIHQWPATLVQPVGSPLSLECTVEGTSNPNLYWYRQAAGRGLQLLFYSVGIGQISSEVPQNLSASRPQDRQFILSSKKLLLSDSGFYLCAWSVGQGAHSGNTIYFGEGSWLTVV.

The chain couples TRBV7-2 to TRBJ2-6, with a tentative D call TRBD1 (6 bases). CDR3 length equals 16 residues. CDR1 and CDR2 from the germline V gene are SGHTA and FQGNSA. V lost 5 bases and J lost 0, with 11 bases in between. The DNA of the CDR3 is TGTGCCAGCAGCCCAAAGACAGGCTCTGGGGCCAACGTCCTGACTTTC. Encoded protein: CASSPKTGSGANVLTF.

The rearrangement links TRBV29-1 to TRBJ2-3, with a tentative D call TRBD2 (6 bases). This CDR3 has 14 amino acids. From germline, CDR1 is SQVTM and CDR2 ANQGSEA. V was cut by 4 bases and J by 1 base, with 12 bases left in between. Written as DNA, the CDR3 is TGCAGCGTTGTGGTAGGCGGGGGCACAGATACGCAGTATTTT. Protein sequence: CSVVVGGGTDTQYF.

This chain joins TRBV7-2 and TRBJ2-1, with 12 positions matching TRBD2. CDR3 length equals 15 residues. V lost 1 base and J lost 10; bases outside the gene matches: 5. The germline V gene encodes CDR1 SGHTA and CDR2 FQGNSA. The CDR3 nucleotides are TGTGCCAGCAGCTTAGGGACTAGCGGGAAAAGAGAGCAGTTCTTC. This codes for CASSLGTSGKREQFF.

CDR3 residues: CASSIHRGSETQYF. CDR3 nucleotide sequence: TGTGCCAGCAGCATTCACAGGGGATCCGAGACCCAGTACTTC. This rearrangement joins TRBV11-3 to TRBJ2-5; 7 nucleotides align to TRBD1. Trimming at V came to 5 bases and at J to 5 bases, leaving 8 bases not matched to a gene. The length of the CDR3 is 14 residues. Germline lookup yields CDR1 SGHNT and CDR2 YENEEA. Variable domain in full (rest from reference TRBV11-3 and TRBJ2-5): EAGVVQSPRYKIIEKKQPVAFWCNPISGHNTLYWYLQNLGQGPELLIRYENEEAVDDSQLPKDRFSAERLKGVDSTLKIQPAELGDSAVYLCASSIHRGSETQYFGPGTRLLVL.

The V gene is TRBV7-2, the J gene TRBJ2-1, with D tentatively TRBD2 (6 bases). V was shortened by 5 bases and J by 3 bases, with 14 bases between the two germline ends. In germline, CDR1 is SGHTA, CDR2 FQGNSA. This CDR3 has 15 residues. CDR3 loop: CASSRSGTDYNEQFF. CDR3 DNA: TGTGCCAGCAGCCGGTCCGGGACTGACTACAATGAGCAGTTCTTC.

The table lists this clone with a count of one. This chain links TRBV2 with TRBJ1-6; maybe TRBD1 (6 bases). This CDR3 region has 13 residues. CDR1 and CDR2 (germline): SNHLY, FYNNEI. V was shortened by 5 bases and J by 6 bases, with 8 bases between the two germline ends. CDR3 protein: CASSWGLNSPLHF. The CDR3 DNA reads as TGTGCCAGCAGTTGGGGGCTTAATTCACCCCTCCACTTT.

This chain uses TRBV5-8 with TRBJ1-3; D is uncertain. CDR1 is SGHTS, CDR2 YDEGEE, per germline. The length of the CDR3 is 13 residues. The CDR3, as DNA: TGTGCTTCAGCAGCAGGCTCTGGAAACACCATATATTTT. Protein product: CASAAGSGNTIYF. Complete variable domain (other parts from reference TRBV5-8 and TRBJ1-3): EAGVTQSPTHLIKTRGQQATLRCSPISGHTSVYWYQQALGLGLQFLLWYDEGEERNRGNFPPRFSGRQFPNYSSELNVNALELEDSALYLCASAAGSGNTIYFGEGSWLTVV.

The chain couples TRBV29-1 to TRBJ1-3; 7 bases are shared with TRBD1. V gave up 1 base and J gave up 3 bases; unmatched junction bases: 3. Germline assignment: CDR1 SQVTM and CDR2 ANQGSEA. The length of the CDR3 is 14 residues. CDR3 bases: TGCAGCGTTGAAGGACAGGGCTATGGAAACACCATATATTTT. Translating it yields CSVEGQGYGNTIYF. Filled out from reference TRBV29-1 and TRBJ1-3, the complete variable domain reads SAVISQKPSRDICQRGTSLTIQCQVDSQVTMMFWYRQQPGQSLTLIATANQGSEATYESGFVIDKFPISRPNLTFSTLTVSNMSPEDSSIYLCSVEGQGYGNTIYFGEGSWLTVV.